This TCR beta chain derives from a study of regulatory T cells in long-lasting Graves disease. Study-wide results and caveats: Those with persistent disease had in common more public clonotypes (about 3,000) than new patients (about 970). Persistent Graves' cases showed lower TCR diversity than newly diagnosed cases.

Relying on iRepertoire HTBI primers and Arm-PCR of CDR3 regions, the team built TCR beta libraries. In the authors' workflow: Analysis of the samples identified 50 to 75 TRBV and 14 TRBJ segments. TCRdb called the multiplex PCR reads again in MiXCR, with one record for every CDR3 protein. TCRdb's processing, not the authors', yielded these V and J calls. The data show 600,000 to 850,000 distinct CDR3 sequences, about 32% seen once. CDR3 length equals 14 residues. Per germline, CDR1 MNHEY and CDR2 SMNVEV (reference sequence). V was cut by 3 bases and J by 2 bases, with 11 bases left in between. This sample's time point: persistent/refractory GD, antithyroid drugs over 5 years with positive TRAb. PBMC-derived RNA was used for the TCR library. Patients hailed from an endocrinology department in Xi'an, China. This clonotype has more than one count but fewer than ten. Its matching antigen is unknown.

This rearrangement joins TRBV27 to TRBJ2-7; D possibly uses TRBD1 or TRBD2 (5 bases each). The source is a female donor with Graves disease. Sequences were derived from peripheral blood mononuclear cells (PBMCs), sampled when the disease was refractory, from a patient treated with antithyroid drugs. The CDR3 region is CASSFGDRAYEQYF. The CDR3 DNA reads as TGTGCCAGCAGTTTCGGGGACCGCGCCTACGAGCAGTACTTC.